The 5 T cell receptor beta chains below were found in one sample sequenced in a study of radiation and T cells in renal cell carcinoma. Time point given: baseline pretreatment blood. The treatment was: 15 Gy SBRT to primary tumor, nephrectomy 4 weeks later. Profiling relied on immunoSEQ multiplex PCR, and the TCRdb table lists in-frame clones only, not all of them. The sample includes around 160,000 clones, about 87% of them seen just once. The sequencing used blood, collected from a patient whose treatment included radiotherapy and nephrectomy. The receptor set was obtained from a woman aged 70-85 years with renal cell carcinoma.

This clone was picked up one time. V and J are TRBV19 and TRBJ1-3, with 10 bases that match TRBD1. The CDR3 sequence is 17 residues long. With 8 bases clipped from V and 2 bases from J, the junction kept 12 bases outside the gene matches. Per the germline V gene, CDR1 is LNHDA and CDR2 is SQIVND (reference sequence). The CDR3 DNA sequence: TGTGCCAGTGGGGGACAGGGGAAGACGTTCACTGGAAACACCATATATTTT. Its translation is CASGGQGKTFTGNTIYF. The full variable domain, with the rest looked up from reference TRBV19 and TRBJ1-3, is DGGITQSPKYLFRKEGQNVTLSCEQNLNHDAMYWYRQDPGQGLRLIYYSQIVNDFQKGDIAEGYSVSREKKESFPLTVTSAQKNPTAFYLCASGGQGKTFTGNTIYFGEGSWLTVV.

V is TRBV10-3 and J is TRBJ2-1; no definite D call. Germline V gene sequence: CDR1 ENHRY, CDR2 SYGVKD. The CDR3 has 14 residues. V lost 6 bases and J lost 0, with 9 bases in between. The CDR3 bases are TGTGCCATCAGCCGACTGGGCTCCTACAATGAGCAGTTCTTC. This codes for CAISRLGSYNEQFF.

The rearrangement links TRBV5-1 to TRBJ2-1; D is uncertain. The V gene's germline CDR1 is SGHRS and CDR2 YFSETQ. Trimming pared 0 bases from V and 4 bases from J, leaving 5 bases between. This CDR3 region has 13 residues. This CDR3 reads CASSLDVYNEQFF. The DNA of the CDR3 is TGCGCCAGCAGCTTGGACGTATACAATGAGCAGTTCTTC.

This chain joins TRBV5-1 and TRBJ1-2; no reliable D call. Germline CDR1 reads SGHRS; CDR2 reads YFSETQ. The CDR3 loop spans 13 amino acids. Trimming took 0 bases from V and 2 from J, leaving 5 bases between them. The CDR3 loop reads CASSLERNYGYTF. The CDR3 DNA reads as TGCGCCAGCAGCTTGGAGAGGAACTATGGCTACACCTTC.

The chain couples TRBV7-2 to TRBJ1-6; no definite D call. This CDR3 is 14 amino acids long. The germline V gene has CDR1 SGHTA and CDR2 FQGNSA. Trimming stripped 3 bases from V and 8 bases from J, with 11 bases between. The CDR3 protein is CASSFPSPDSPLHF. CDR3 nucleotides: TGTGCCAGCAGCTTCCCTAGCCCTGATTCACCCCTCCACTTT. The variable domain in full, completed from reference TRBV7-2 and TRBJ1-6, reads GAGVSQSPSNKVTEKGKDVELRCDPISGHTALYWYRQSLGQGLEFLIYFQGNSAPDKSGLPSDRFSAERTGGSVSTLTIQRTQQEDSAVYLCASSFPSPDSPLHFGNGTRLTVT.